These 4 T cell receptor beta chains originate from one sample sequenced in a study of T-cell reconstitution after alpha-beta-depleted transplantation in children. Unique molecular identifiers were incorporated into the prepared TCRbeta library. TCRdb re-called the PCR reads through MiXCR, storing one row per CDR3 protein. The data contain some 200,000 distinct CDR3 sequences, approximately 6.8% of them singletons. This specimen was PBMCs, taken before TCRalphabeta/CD19-depleted stem cell transplant. Receptor source: a girl in the first two years of life with combined immunodeficiency, due to receive a stem cell transplant.

This clonotype was seen repeatedly, ten times or more. The chain has TRBV11-1 and TRBJ2-4; 15 bases are shared with TRBD2. Unmatched junction bases numbered 7, after V lost 5 bases and J lost 2 bases. CDR1 and CDR2 (germline): SGHAT, FQDESV (reference sequence). This CDR3 region has 18 residues. The CDR3 here is CASSRGLAGGETKNIQYF. DNA of the CDR3: TGTGCCAGCAGCAGGGGACTAGCGGGGGGCGAAACCAAAAACATTCAGTACTTC.

The sample holds many counts of this clonotype. The chain combines TRBV10-3 with TRBJ2-3; D is ambiguous. Germline V lookup: CDR1 ENHRY, CDR2 SYGVKD. Trimming shortened V by 3 bases and J by 3 bases, and 10 bases separated the two germline ends. This CDR3 comprises 14 residues. The CDR3 coding sequence is TGTGCCATCAGTGACGAGCCGAAAACAGATACGCAGTATTTT. Its protein is CAISDEPKTDTQYF.

This clonotype was detected ten times or more. The rearrangement uses TRBV7-2 and TRBJ2-2, with D perhaps matching TRBD2 (6 bases). V lost 2 bases, J lost 5 bases, and 12 bases lay in between. The CDR3 has 15 residues. Germline V lookup: CDR1 SGHTA, CDR2 FQGNSA. The CDR3 nucleotides read TGTGCCAGCAGCTTAAGAAGGGGAGGTACCGGGGAGCTGTTTTTT. Translating it yields CASSLRRGGTGELFF.

Ten or more counts support this clonotype. The rearrangement uses TRBV7-9 and TRBJ2-1; 8 bases are shared with TRBD1. V lost 5 bases and J lost 7; bases outside the gene matches: 13. The V gene's germline CDR1 is SEHNR and CDR2 FQNEAQ (reference sequence). The CDR3 covers 16 residues. CDR3 sequence: CASSPTRTGFVNEQFF. The CDR3 region has the DNA TGTGCCAGCAGCCCGACTCGGACAGGGTTTGTGAATGAGCAGTTCTTC.